A selection of T cell receptor beta chains follows, all from one sample in a study of radiation and T cells in renal cell carcinoma. Assay used: immunoSEQ multiplex PCR; TCRdb lists only in-frame clones, some missing. This table holds 80,000 or so clones, about 88% found once. This material consisted of blood, taken from a patient whose treatment included radiotherapy and nephrectomy. The receptors originated from a woman aged 70-85 years with renal cell carcinoma. CDR3s include the opening cysteine and the closing phenylalanine or tryptophan. The D gene is left open where the match is weak. Expanded clones get a size class; other rows say once, few or many, or leave the size out.

>-|12|-|TRBV5-1|TRBJ2-5
CASSLGQETQYF
TGCGCCAGCAGCTTGGGCCAAGAGACCCAGTACTTC
>TRBD1|16|once|TRBV5-4|TRBJ1-4
CASSFGGQGANEKLFF
TGTGCCAGCAGCTTTGGGGGACAGGGAGCAAATGAAAAACTGTTTTTT
>-|21|-|TRBV14|TRBJ1-6
CASSQVPPRGSLSFYNSPLHF
TGTGCCAGCAGCCAAGTGCCACCCCGGGGCAGCCTCAGCTTCTATAATTCACCCCTCCACTTT
>-|12|-|TRBV29-1|TRBJ1-1
CSVGGMGTEAFF
TGCAGCGTGGGGGGAATGGGGACTGAAGCTTTCTTT
>-|15|-|TRBV9|TRBJ2-2
CASSVSETFTGELFF
TGTGCCAGCAGCGTATCTGAGACCTTCACCGGGGAGCTGTTTTTT
>-|13|-|TRBV29-1|TRBJ2-3
CSAPGTGTNTQYF
TGCAGCGCCCCTGGGACTGGGACAAATACGCAGTATTTT
>-|18|-|TRBV9|TRBJ1-3
CASSQELWAGVSGNTIYF
TGTGCCAGCAGCCAGGAGTTATGGGCGGGGGTCTCTGGAAACACCATATATTTT
>TRBD2|16|-|TRBV14|TRBJ2-1
CASSSLLAGGRNEQFF
TGTGCCAGCAGTTCCTTACTAGCGGGGGGCCGGAATGAGCAGTTCTTC
>-|17|-|TRBV30|TRBJ2-7
CAWSNRRDPSRLYEQYF
TGTGCCTGGAGTAACCGCCGGGACCCCTCACGCCTTTACGAGCAGTACTTC
>-|14|-|TRBV29-1|TRBJ1-2
CSVEEGKSSYGYTF
TGCAGCGTTGAAGAAGGTAAATCTAGCTATGGCTACACCTTC
>-|11|-|TRBV28|TRBJ2-3
CAGGPTDTQYF
TGTGCGGGGGGACCCACAGATACGCAGTATTTT
>TRBD2|16|few|TRBV7-2|TRBJ2-1
CASSPRLAGYYNEQFF
TGTGCCAGCAGTCCAAGACTAGCGGGGTACTACAATGAGCAGTTCTTC
>TRBD1|17|-|TRBV2|TRBJ2-6
CASRSRQGSSGANVLTF
TGTGCCAGCAGATCCCGACAGGGGAGCTCTGGGGCCAACGTCCTGACTTTC
>-|14|-|TRBV4-1|TRBJ2-1
CASSQEDSYNEQFF
TGCGCCAGCAGCCAAGAGGACAGCTACAATGAGCAGTTCTTC
>-|14|-|TRBV30|TRBJ1-2
CACPWVGKFGGYTF
TGTGCCTGCCCCTGGGTAGGGAAGTTTGGTGGCTACACCTTC
>TRBD1|14|-|TRBV15|TRBJ1-1
CATSSRQGAIEAFF
TGTGCCACCAGCAGCCGACAGGGGGCTATTGAAGCTTTCTTT
>TRBD1|14|-|TRBV5-4|TRBJ1-6
CASRRTGEGSPLHF
TGTGCCAGCAGGAGGACAGGGGAGGGTTCACCCCTCCACTTT
>TRBD1|10|-|TRBV20-1|TRBJ1-2
CSATDRVGTF
TGCAGTGCTACGGACAGGGTTGGCACCTTC
>TRBD2|16|-|TRBV7-2|TRBJ2-5
CASSLGASGGQETQYF
TGTGCCAGCAGCTTAGGGGCTAGCGGGGGCCAAGAGACCCAGTACTTC
>-|16|-|TRBV5-4|TRBJ2-3
CASSPDAGRRRDTQYF
TGTGCCAGCAGCCCGGACGCGGGACGAAGGAGGGATACGCAGTATTTT
>TRBD2|17|-|TRBV5-1|TRBJ2-4
CASSFFGNSGDKNIQYF
TGCGCCAGCAGCTTTTTTGGAAATAGCGGGGATAAAAACATTCAGTACTTC
>TRBD2|16|-|TRBV2|TRBJ2-5
CASSPIGASGGETQYF
TGTGCCAGCAGTCCAATTGGGGCTAGCGGGGGCGAGACCCAGTACTTC
>-|14|-|TRBV27|TRBJ2-7
CASTSQGPPYEQYF
TGTGCCAGCACATCCCAGGGGCCTCCCTACGAGCAGTACTTC
>-|15|-|TRBV11-2|TRBJ2-3
CASSLDPRVEDTQYF
TGTGCCAGCAGCTTAGATCCCAGGGTGGAAGATACGCAGTATTTT
>TRBD2|17|once|TRBV2|TRBJ2-5
CASSAGLAGATRETQYF
TGTGCCAGCAGTGCCGGACTAGCGGGGGCGACGAGGGAGACCCAGTACTTC
>-|11|-|TRBV30|TRBJ1-6
CAYRDNSPLHF
TGTGCCTACAGAGATAATTCACCCCTCCACTTT
>-|15|-|TRBV6-6|TRBJ2-7
CASSYSGPPTYEQYF
TGTGCCAGCAGTTACTCTGGCCCCCCTACCTACGAGCAGTACTTC
>-|16|-|TRBV5-4|TRBJ2-6
CASSLVGAVGANVLTF
TGTGCCAGCAGCTTAGTGGGGGCGGTTGGGGCCAACGTCCTGACTTTC
>TRBD1|16|-|TRBV9|TRBJ1-1
CASSVVRPGGGTEAFF
TGTGCCAGCAGCGTAGTACGCCCAGGGGGCGGCACTGAAGCTTTCTTT
>-|13|few|TRBV30|TRBJ1-4
CAWRIRVNEKLFF
TGTGCCTGGAGGATACGGGTTAATGAAAAACTGTTTTTT
>-|10|-|TRBV29-1|TRBJ1-1
CSGFNTEAFF
TGCAGCGGCTTTAACACTGAAGCTTTCTTT
>-|14|-|TRBV7-8|TRBJ2-7
CASSLTGLMSEQYF
TGTGCCAGCAGCTTAACAGGGCTCATGTCCGAGCAGTACTTC
>TRBD1|15|-|TRBV6-6|TRBJ2-5
CASSYSSTGEETQYF
TGTGCCAGCAGTTACTCTAGCACAGGGGAAGAGACCCAGTACTTC
>TRBD1|17|-|TRBV19|TRBJ2-7
CASSPWITGAISYEQYF
TGTGCCAGTAGTCCTTGGATCACAGGGGCCATCTCCTACGAGCAGTACTTC
>TRBD1|14|-|TRBV9|TRBJ1-1
CASSVRGANTEAFF
TGTGCCAGCAGCGTCAGGGGGGCGAACACTGAAGCTTTCTTT
>TRBD1|16|-|TRBV6-5|TRBJ2-2
CASSYGQGAGTGELFF
TGTGCCAGCAGTTACGGACAGGGGGCGGGGACCGGGGAGCTGTTTTTT
>-|14|-|TRBV11-1|TRBJ1-1
CASSLGSGNTEAFF
TGTGCCAGCAGCTTGGGCTCGGGGAACACTGAAGCTTTCTTT
>-|12|-|TRBV19|TRBJ1-3
CASSSPGGTIYF
TGTGCCAGTAGTTCGCCTGGGGGCACCATATATTTT
>TRBD1|16|-|TRBV5-4|TRBJ1-1
CASSPPDRVGDTEAFF
TGTGCCAGCAGCCCACCCGACAGGGTCGGTGACACTGAAGCTTTCTTT
>-|15|-|TRBV7-6|TRBJ1-1
CASSLSRDRGTEAFF
TGTGCCAGCAGCTTATCCCGGGACCGAGGGACTGAAGCTTTCTTT